This TCR beta chain was documented in a study of cytomegalovirus exposure and HLA in healthy donors. Primers for the PCR totalled 60 Vbeta and 13 Jbeta. Some clones are missing from TCRdb's copy, which holds only in-frame ones; the method was immunoSEQ multiplex PCR. The table includes 150,000 or so clones, roughly 79% detected once. Looked up from germline, CDR1 is MNHNS and CDR2 is SASEGT. V was trimmed by 2 bases and J by 7 bases, leaving 13 bases between them. This CDR3 contains 14 residues. This TCR came from a man aged 18 to 30 in good health and CMV-seropositive. The chain employs TRBV6-1 and TRBJ2-3; possible D gene TRBD2, 7 bases. Sequencing input: PBMCs. The CDR3 region has the DNA TGTGCCAGCAGTGAATGGGGGGGCCCGAATACGCAGTATTTT. It codes for CASSEWGGPNTQYF.